What follows are 21 T cell receptor beta chains derived from one specimen sequenced in a study of blood T cell dynamics during melanoma immunotherapy. Time point given: week 3, after first cycle of checkpoint inhibitor. The method was immunoSEQ multiplex PCR; TCRdb's version includes in-frame clones alone and lacks a portion of them. The sample lists 14,000 to 15,000 clones; roughly nine tenths were seen once. Sequences were derived from blood, sampled from a patient treated with checkpoint blockade. The source is a human donor with melanoma.

This clone showed up just once. This rearrangement joins TRBV23-1 to TRBJ2-7; TRBD1 agrees at 8 bases. TRBV23-1 is an ORF; its function is uncertain. V shed 6 bases and J 2 bases; nucleotides not matched to a gene: 9. The CDR3 runs to 15 residues. The CDR3 sequence: CASSPTDRAAYEQYF. The CDR3 DNA sequence: TGCGCCAGCAGCCCAACGGACAGGGCAGCCTACGAGCAGTACTTC.

V is TRBV30 and J is TRBJ2-3, with D uncertain. From germline, CDR1 is GTSNPN and CDR2 SVGIG (reference sequence). CDR3 length: 11 amino acids. V lost 0 bases and J lost 6, with 4 bases in between. The CDR3: CAWSVGDTQYF. The CDR3 DNA is TGTGCCTGGAGTGTAGGGGATACGCAGTATTTT.

In DNA, the CDR3 is TGTGCCAGCAGTTCAGGGGGCTACTATGGCTACACCTTC. Amino acids: CASSSGGYYGYTF. V usage is TRBV6-1 and J usage is TRBJ1-2, with 8 bases lining up with TRBD1. CDR3 length equals 13 residues. The ends lost 5 bases at V and 3 bases at J; junction bases unmatched: 2. Per the germline V gene, CDR1 is MNHNS and CDR2 is SASEGT.

The chain carries TRBV2 and TRBJ2-1; 7 positions agree with TRBD2. The trim removed 6 bases at V and 3 bases at J, leaving 2 bases unmatched. Germline V gene sequence: CDR1 SNHLY, CDR2 FYNNEI. The CDR3 is 13 residues long. The chain's CDR3 is CASRGTNYNEQFF. In DNA form, the CDR3 reads TGTGCCAGCAGAGGGACTAACTACAATGAGCAGTTCTTC.

The genes are TRBV7-2 and TRBJ2-2; 8 bases are shared with TRBD2. Germline assignment: CDR1 SGHTA and CDR2 FQGNSA. The CDR3 spans 16 residues. Trimming cost V 5 bases and J 1 base; bases outside gene matches: 6. This chain's CDR3 is CASSPNAGGNTGELFF. In DNA, the CDR3 is TGTGCCAGCAGCCCCAATGCGGGAGGGAACACCGGGGAGCTGTTTTTT. The full variable domain, with the rest looked up from reference TRBV7-2 and TRBJ2-2, is GAGVSQSPSNKVTEKGKDVELRCDPISGHTALYWYRQSLGQGLEFLIYFQGNSAPDKSGLPSDRFSAERTGGSVSTLTIQRTQQEDSAVYLCASSPNAGGNTGELFFGEGSRLTVL.

The rearrangement uses TRBV7-9 and TRBJ2-3; TRBD2 matches at 8 bases. The CDR3 runs to 14 residues. The germline V gene encodes CDR1 SEHNR and CDR2 FQNEAQ (reference sequence). The V and J ends lost 5 bases and 6 bases, in that order; junction bases with no gene match: 7. The CDR3 protein is CASSSSGRGDTQYF. CDR3 DNA sequence: TGTGCCAGCAGCAGCAGCGGGAGAGGGGATACGCAGTATTTT.

The chain combines TRBV20-1 with TRBJ1-1; D gene ambiguous. This CDR3 has 11 residues. Germline values: CDR1 DFQATT, CDR2 SNEGSKA (reference sequence). Trimming removed 7 bases from V and 6 bases from J, with 12 bases in between. For the CDR3, the DNA is TGCAGTGTACGGCCTGGATCTGAAGCTTTCTTT. It encodes CSVRPGSEAFF.

This chain connects TRBV6-1 to TRBJ2-3; unclear D gene. Trimming pared 6 bases from V and 2 bases from J, leaving 6 bases between. The CDR3 length is 12 residues. CDR1 is MNHNS and CDR2 is SASEGT in the germline V gene. CDR3 sequence: CASSSSTDTQYF. Written as DNA, the CDR3 is TGTGCCAGCAGCAGCTCCACAGATACGCAGTATTTT.

This CDR3 reads CASRSDAGVDNEQFF. CDR3 in DNA: TGTGCCAGCAGGTCCGACGCGGGAGTTGACAATGAGCAGTTCTTC. This chain connects TRBV2 to TRBJ2-1, with 7 nucleotides matching TRBD2. CDR1 SNHLY and CDR2 FYNNEI come from the germline V gene. V was pared by 6 bases and J by 5 bases, with 10 bases of the junction left unmatched. The CDR3 is made up of 15 amino acids.

The chain uses TRBV9 and TRBJ1-2; D remains unclear. Germline CDR1 is SGDLS and CDR2 is YYNGEE. V lost 0 bases and J lost 0, with 3 bases in between. The CDR3 extends over 13 amino acids. This CDR3 reads CASSVGTNYGYTF. CDR3 bases: TGTGCCAGCAGCGTAGGCACTAACTATGGCTACACCTTC.

This chain uses TRBV18 with TRBJ2-7, with 8 nucleotides matching TRBD1. The CDR3 is made up of 16 amino acids. CDR1 is KGHSH and CDR2 is LQKENI in the germline V gene. J was trimmed by 6 bases and V by 3 bases; bases with no gene match: 13. The DNA of the CDR3 is TGTGCCAGCTCACCGACTATTTCGACAGGGGCCATCGAGCAGTACTTC. Amino acid sequence: CASSPTISTGAIEQYF.

This clone was observed a single time. The chain has TRBV7-3 and TRBJ2-1, with a tentative D call TRBD2 (6 bases). This CDR3 region has 15 residues. Trimming left V 0 bases short and J 6 bases short, with 12 bases between. The germline CDR1 and CDR2 sequences are SGHTA and FQGTGA. The CDR3 DNA sequence: TGTGCCAGCAGCTTAACAGGCCAGGGAGGCAATGAGCAGTTCTTC. It codes for CASSLTGQGGNEQFF.

The V gene is TRBV28, the J gene TRBJ2-2; TRBD2 is a possible D gene (5 bases). The CDR3 contains 11 residues. Germline V CDR1 and CDR2: MDHEN, SYDVKM. V was shortened by 8 bases and J by 7 bases, with 8 bases between the two germline ends. The CDR3 loop is CASSRGGELFF. The CDR3 nucleotides are TGTGCCAGCTCCCGGGGCGGGGAGCTGTTTTTT. Full variable domain (remainder filled in from reference TRBV28 and TRBJ2-2): DVKVTQSSRYLVKRTGEKVFLECVQDMDHENMFWYRQDPGLGLRLIYFSYDVKMKEKGDIPEGYSVSREKKERFSLILESASTNQTSMYLCASSRGGELFFGEGSRLTVL.

V gene TRBV29-1 combines with J gene TRBJ2-5, with D hard to call. The V end lost 3 bases, the J end lost 1 base, and 9 bases lay between the germline ends. The CDR3 totals 13 residues. Germline values: CDR1 SQVTM, CDR2 ANQGSEA. The CDR3 spells CSVDLSVQETQYF. DNA of the CDR3: TGCAGCGTTGATCTCAGCGTCCAAGAGACCCAGTACTTC.

Regarding this clone: An end of the junction does not agree with germline; a read error may underlie this. The chain combines TRBV7-9 with TRBJ1-2; 8 bases agree with TRBD1. Looked up from germline, CDR1 is SEHNR and CDR2 is FQNEAQ (reference sequence). This CDR3 is 13 amino acids long. The CDR3 coding sequence is TGCGCCAGCAGCCAAACAGGGGGAAGCGGCTACACCTTC. Its translation is CASSQTGGSGYTF.

The CDR3 nucleotides are TGCGCCAGCAGCTTGGCCGCGGGAGCCTCCTACGAGCAGTACTTC. Protein: CASSLAAGASYEQYF. This sequence joins TRBV5-1 and TRBJ2-7; 7 bases match TRBD2. From germline, CDR1 is SGHRS and CDR2 YFSETQ. J lost 0 bases, V lost 0 bases, and 3 bases had no gene match. CDR3 length equals 15 residues.

This clone came up a few times. The chain has TRBV18 and TRBJ2-6, with D possibly being TRBD2 (5 bases). The CDR3 length is 14 residues. V lost 2 bases, J lost 11 bases, and 13 bases lay in between. The germline V gene has CDR1 KGHSH and CDR2 LQKENI. CDR3 nucleotides: TGTGCCAGCTCACCATTCGGACTGGTCGACGTCCTGACTTTC. The encoded protein is CASSPFGLVDVLTF.

This clone was seen more than once but under ten times. In DNA, the CDR3 is TGTGCCAGCAGCGCACGACACCGGTATGGCTACACCTTC. Translation: CASSARHRYGYTF. This chain links TRBV9 with TRBJ1-2; D not resolved. CDR1 SGDLS and CDR2 YYNGEE come from the germline V gene. The CDR3 sequence is 13 residues long. V lost 3 bases, J lost 5 bases, and 11 bases lay in between.

Points on this clone: One end of the junction fails to match germline, which may point to a read error. The rearrangement links TRBV5-1 to TRBJ1-3; no clear D gene. Looked up from germline, CDR1 is SGHRS and CDR2 is YFSETQ. CDR3 length: 14 residues. CDR3 in DNA: TGCGCCAGCAGCCGGGAGCTTTCTGGAAACGCCATATATTTT. This sequence encodes CASSRELSGNAIYF.

This clone was seen just once. CDR3 DNA sequence: TGTGCCAGCTCAACGACTCCCGGGACAGGGTACAATGAGCAGTTCTTC. Its translation is CASSTTPGTGYNEQFF. The genes are TRBV18 and TRBJ2-1; 9 bases map to TRBD1. V trimming: 5 bases; J trimming: 4 bases; junction bases outside the gene matches: 9. The V gene's germline CDR1 is KGHSH and CDR2 LQKENI. The CDR3 runs to 16 residues.

The chain recombines TRBV14 with TRBJ2-7; D is unresolved. This CDR3 has 14 residues. V lost 0 bases, J lost 7 bases, and 13 bases lay in between. Germline V gives CDR1 SGHDN, CDR2 FVKESK. The CDR3 DNA reads as TGTGCCAGCAGCCAAGACCTAGGCTGGGGAGAGCAGTACTTC. Its protein product is CASSQDLGWGEQYF.